This T cell receptor (beta chain) was sequenced in a study of blood T cells in healthy people across ages. A second PCR of roughly 7 to 11 cycles used a sample-barcoded 5' primer and a J-beta primer mix. Each cDNA was tagged by a template-switch adaptor containing 12 random nucleotides. Each CDR3 protein gets one entry after TCRdb re-called the 5' RACE reads with MiXCR. The table records 760,000 or so distinct CDR3 sequences, roughly 25% of them present only once. Notes on this clonotype: Its antigen is as yet unknown.

Germline CDR1 is SGDLS and CDR2 is YYNGEE. The CDR3 runs to 14 residues. The study's findings and limits: The fall in TCR beta diversity per million T cells was roughly linear with age. Among long-lived donors, naive CD4+ cells were more numerous and diversity higher than in aged donors.

These data also formed part of another study, on T cells of mothers and their children. From that report: All RNA that had been extracted was used for cDNA synthesis at around 1.4 ug per 15 ul.

The sequence was obtained from a boy younger than 18 in good health. The sample consisted of blood. This chain uses TRBV9 with TRBJ2-5, with 7 bases identical to TRBD2. The last part of the DNA fits TRBJ2-7 better; the J call may be wrong. The CDR3 DNA follows: TGTGCCAGCAGCCCCCGGGGGGAAGCAGACGAGCAGTACTTC. Residues: CASSPRGEADEQYF.